The 28 T cell receptor beta chains given below trace back to one sample, sequenced in a study of naive and memory T cell subsets. The library had UMIs added by 3' ligation of an oligonucleotide to TCR cDNA. Amplification of ligated cDNA took four PCR rounds with SP2 and nested alpha and beta constant primers. TCRdb analysed the UMI-ligation and nested PCR reads with MiXCR anew, one entry per CDR3 protein. The sample lists about 25,000 distinct CDR3 sequences, over 4% seen once, with approximately 7% in the top ten. Sequenced input: blood. The source of these receptors is an adult in good health.

This clonotype was recorded at least ten times. The chain employs TRBV27 and TRBJ1-1; D not certain. CDR1 MNHEY and CDR2 SMNVEV come from the germline V gene (reference sequence). V shed 3 bases and J shed 1 base, with 6 bases lying between them. CDR3 length: 13 amino acids. CDR3 residues: CASSFRPNTEAFF. CDR3 bases: TGTGCCAGCAGTTTCCGGCCGAACACTGAAGCTTTCTTT.

Comments on this clonotype: This may be a read error, as it is one base from a much larger clone. This chain links TRBV12-3 or TRBV12-4 with TRBJ2-5; the D gene could be TRBD1 or TRBD2 (6 bases each). The germline V and J ends were trimmed by 6 bases and 3 bases, with 14 bases remaining between them. The CDR3 has 14 residues. CDR3 DNA sequence: TGTGCCAGCAGGGGGGCGGGGCGGAAAGAGACCCAGTACTTC. Protein sequence: CASRGAGRKETQYF.

This clonotype was seen at least ten times. The gene calls are TRBV4-1 and TRBJ1-4, with unresolved D. Trimming pared 4 bases from V and 8 bases from J, leaving 11 bases between. The CDR3 is 13 residues long. Germline V CDR1 and CDR2: MGHRA, YSYEKL. The DNA for the CDR3 is TGCGCCAGCAGCCCAGTGAAGGGAGAAAAACTGTTTTTT. As protein: CASSPVKGEKLFF.

This clonotype is deemed medium-sized. The chain combines TRBV3-1 with TRBJ2-4; 7 nucleotides agree with TRBD1. V lost 3 bases and J lost 7; bases outside the gene matches: 6. Germline loops: CDR1 LGHDT, CDR2 YNNKEL (reference sequence). The CDR3 runs to 14 residues. The CDR3: CASSQRGQLNIQYF. CDR3 DNA: TGTGCCAGCAGCCAGAGGGGACAGCTGAACATTCAGTACTTC. The full variable domain, completed using reference TRBV3-1 and TRBJ2-4, is DTAVSQTPKYLVTQMGNDKSIKCEQNLGHDTMYWYKQDSKKFLKIMFSYNNKELIINETVPNRFSPKSPDKAHLNLHINSLELGDSAVYFCASSQRGQLNIQYFGAGTRLSVL.

This clonotype was picked up one time. Given a much more abundant clone one base away, this may be a read error. DNA of the CDR3: TGTGCCAGCAGTTACACCCTGGGGGAGGGCTATGGCTGCACCTTC. Translation gives CASSYTLGEGYGCTF. The genes are TRBV6-5 and TRBJ1-2; D possibly corresponds to TRBD1 (5 bases). The CDR3 consists of 15 residues. Germline-derived CDR1 and CDR2 are MNHEY and SVGAGI.

This clonotype was found a few times. The V call is TRBV11-2, the J call TRBJ2-1; D uncertain. The CDR3 runs to 14 residues. The V gene lost 2 bases and the J gene lost 2 bases, with 7 bases spanning the gap. Germline V CDR1 and CDR2: SGHAT, FQNNGV. This CDR3 is CASSLLSAYNEQFF. DNA for the CDR3: TGTGCCAGCAGCTTACTTTCAGCCTACAATGAGCAGTTCTTC. The full variable domain, its missing parts supplied by reference TRBV11-2 and TRBJ2-1, is EAGVAQSPRYKIIEKRQSVAFWCNPISGHATLYWYQQILGQGPKLLIQFQNNGVVDDSQLPKDRFSAERLKGVDSTLKIQPAKLEDSAVYLCASSLLSAYNEQFFGPGTRLTVL.

This clonotype was seen many times. V usage is TRBV10-3 and J usage is TRBJ2-7; weak D call: TRBD1 (6 bases). Germline values: CDR1 ENHRY, CDR2 SYGVKD. The CDR3 extends over 15 amino acids. Trimming took 0 bases from V and 6 from J, leaving 15 bases between them. CDR3 nucleotides: TGTGCCATCAGTGAGTCAAGGACAGCCTCCGGCGAGCAGTACTTC. Protein product: CAISESRTASGEQYF.

This clonotype has a count of ten or more. V is TRBV6-5 and J is TRBJ1-1; 9 nucleotides align to TRBD1. Germline V gene data show CDR1 as MNHEY and CDR2 as SVGAGI. V gave up 4 bases and J gave up 1 base; unmatched junction bases: 4. This CDR3 has 15 amino acids. CDR3 residues: CASSSGQGTNTEAFF. In DNA form, the CDR3 reads TGTGCCAGCAGTTCAGGACAGGGGACGAACACTGAAGCTTTCTTT.

This clonotype has a count of ten or more. This chain joins TRBV3-1 and TRBJ1-1; TRBD1 is a possible D gene (6 bases). V was clipped by 7 bases and J by 6 bases, with 21 bases between them. Per the germline V gene, CDR1 is LGHDT and CDR2 is YNNKEL (reference sequence). The CDR3 loop spans 15 amino acids. The CDR3 DNA follows: TGTGCCAGCACCCCACGGGGGGCTCAAGGCTCTGAAGCTTTCTTT. As protein: CASTPRGAQGSEAFF.

This clonotype was detected many times. The chain recombines TRBV18 with TRBJ1-3; D gene uncertain. Germline V CDR1 and CDR2: KGHSH, LQKENI. CDR3 length equals 15 residues. Trimming took off 0 bases at V and 4 bases at J, with 10 bases between the two ends. CDR3 protein: CASSPPGINGNTIYF. The CDR3 nucleotides are TGTGCCAGCTCACCACCGGGCATTAACGGAAACACCATATATTTT.

V gene TRBV7-3 combines with J gene TRBJ2-5; the match to TRBD1 covers 7 bases. Germline CDR1 SGHTA, CDR2 FQGTGA. This CDR3 region has 14 residues. V gave up 5 bases and J gave up 1 base; unmatched junction bases: 4. The CDR3 here is CASSPQGIQETQYF. The DNA of the CDR3 is TGTGCCAGCAGCCCACAGGGGATCCAAGAGACCCAGTACTTC.

As for this clonotype: A much larger clone differs by one base, so this may be a read error. The rearrangement joins TRBV6-2 or TRBV6-3 to TRBJ1-1, with D possibly TRBD1 on 5 matching bases. Per germline, CDR1 MNHEY and CDR2 SVGEGT. V lost 6 bases to trimming and J lost 4 bases, with 15 bases between them. The CDR3 loop spans 14 amino acids. CDR3 region: CASSLTARGTEAFF. CDR3 coding DNA: TGTGCCAGCAGCCTCACCGCTAGGGGCACTGAAGCTTTCTTT.

This clonotype was found a few times. The chain is built from TRBV7-2 and TRBJ1-1; D perhaps matches TRBD1 (6 bases). V lost 1 base, J lost 11 bases, and 14 bases lay in between. The V gene's germline CDR1 is SGHTA and CDR2 FQGNSA. This CDR3 region has 13 residues. Written as DNA, the CDR3 is TGTGCCAGCAGCTTAGATGGGGGGCGGTTCGCTTTCTTT. It yields the protein CASSLDGGRFAFF.

This clonotype was observed at least ten times. The rearrangement links TRBV27 to TRBJ2-2; 7 bases agree with TRBD2. Looked up from germline, CDR1 is MNHEY and CDR2 is SMNVEV (reference sequence). The CDR3 length is 16 residues. V lost 3 bases, J lost 1 base, and 5 bases stayed unmatched. In nucleotides, the CDR3 is TGTGCCAGCAGTTTGGCCGGACTAGGGAACACCGGGGAGCTGTTTTTT. The encoded protein is CASSLAGLGNTGELFF.

This clonotype has ten or more counts. The chain couples TRBV6-5 to TRBJ1-2, with unresolved D. This CDR3 is built from 14 residues. The V gene lost 1 base and the J gene lost 3 bases, with 9 bases spanning the gap. Germline-derived CDR1 and CDR2 are MNHEY and SVGAGI. As DNA, the CDR3 is TGTGCCAGCAGTTACTTAGGGTCGGACTATGGCTACACCTTC. Its protein is CASSYLGSDYGYTF.

As concerns this clonotype: Just one base apart from a much larger clone, this may be a read error. The rearrangement joins TRBV10-3 to TRBJ2-7, with TRBD1 matching 7 bases. Germline V gene lookup returns CDR1 ENHRY and CDR2 SYGVKD. The CDR3 has 17 amino acids. CDR3 bases: TGTGCCATCAGTGAGTCTGAAGCAGGGGGTCTCTCCTGCGAGCAGTACTTC. Its protein is CAISESEAGGLSCEQYF.

Many counts were recorded for this clonotype. The chain combines TRBV2 with TRBJ2-1; D may be TRBD1 (6 bases). V lost 7 bases and J 0 bases, leaving 13 bases between the germline ends. The CDR3 consists of 15 residues. Looked up from germline, CDR1 is SNHLY and CDR2 is FYNNEI. The CDR3 DNA follows: TGTGCCAGCATAGGGTACAGGGCCTCCTACAATGAGCAGTTCTTC. The encoded protein is CASIGYRASYNEQFF.

The sample holds many counts of this clonotype. The chain uses TRBV7-8 and TRBJ1-1; no definite D call. V shed 3 bases and J shed 1 base, with 15 bases lying between them. Germline V lookup: CDR1 SGHVS, CDR2 FQNEAQ. There are 16 residues in the CDR3. The CDR3 spells CASSFRTGGRNTEAFF. In nucleotides, the CDR3 is TGTGCCAGCAGCTTTAGGACCGGTGGACGGAACACTGAAGCTTTCTTT.

This clonotype was counted ten times or more. The rearrangement joins TRBV4-1 to TRBJ2-1; 7 nucleotides match TRBD2. CDR1 and CDR2 (germline): MGHRA, YSYEKL. The CDR3 length is 18 residues. The junction had 9 bases not matched to a gene; V was cut back by 1 base and J by 0 bases. The CDR3 protein is CASSQVLGGGSSYNEQFF. In nucleotides, the CDR3 is TGCGCCAGCAGCCAAGTTTTAGGCGGGGGAAGCTCCTACAATGAGCAGTTCTTC.

Ten or more counts support this clonotype. This chain connects TRBV27 to TRBJ1-1; D gene unclear. Trimming left V 0 bases short and J 6 bases short, with 11 bases between. Germline CDR1 is MNHEY and CDR2 is SMNVEV (reference sequence). This CDR3 comprises 14 residues. CDR3 in amino acids: CASSLSPLAAEAFF. In nucleotides, the CDR3 is TGTGCCAGCAGTTTATCCCCCCTAGCGGCTGAAGCTTTCTTT.

This rearrangement joins TRBV12-3 or TRBV12-4 to TRBJ2-2; TRBD1 aligns across 7 bases. V shed 3 bases, J shed 0 bases, and the junction held 1 base outside the gene matches. The CDR3 runs to 15 residues. The chain's CDR3 is CASSLTGSNTGELFF. The CDR3 nucleotides are TGTGCCAGCAGTTTGACAGGGTCGAACACCGGGGAGCTGTTTTTT.

Many counts were recorded for this clonotype. The chain links TRBV12-3 or TRBV12-4 to TRBJ2-3; D uncertain. With 5 bases removed from V and 6 bases from J, the gap between germline ends came to 9 bases. The CDR3 is made up of 12 amino acids. CDR3 DNA sequence: TGTGCCAGCAGTGACCACTCGGATACGCAGTATTTT. This sequence encodes CASSDHSDTQYF.

In this sample, this clonotype turned up many times. The chain employs TRBV6-5 and TRBJ1-5; 7 nucleotides line up with TRBD1. In germline, CDR1 is MNHEY, CDR2 SVGAGI. The junction had 4 bases not matched to a gene; V was cut back by 4 bases and J by 1 base. This CDR3 region has 15 residues. In DNA, the CDR3 is TGTGCCAGCAGTTCACAGGGGCTCAGCAATCAGCCCCAGCATTTT. Translated: CASSSQGLSNQPQHF.

This clonotype showed up many times. The CDR3 protein is CASSQDSPTEVGGYQPQHF. The CDR3 DNA is TGCGCCAGCAGCCAAGATTCTCCGACGGAGGTTGGGGGCTATCAGCCCCAGCATTTT. The gene calls are TRBV4-3 and TRBJ1-5; possibly TRBD1 for D (6 bases). CDR1 and CDR2 from the germline V gene are LGHNA and YSLEER. Trimming removed 0 bases at V and 5 bases at J, with 23 bases between. This CDR3 is 19 amino acids long.

This clonotype was seen ten or more times. The V gene is TRBV5-6, the J gene TRBJ2-5; D unclear. V gave up 4 bases and J gave up 0 bases, with 7 bases separating them. The CDR3 extends over 13 amino acids. Germline CDR1 is SGHDT and CDR2 is YYEEEE. CDR3 in amino acids: CASSPDDQETQYF. The CDR3 DNA sequence: TGTGCCAGCAGCCCGGACGACCAAGAGACCCAGTACTTC. Complete variable domain (other parts from reference TRBV5-6 and TRBJ2-5): DAGVTQSPTHLIKTRGQQVTLRCSPKSGHDTVSWYQQALGQGPQFIFQYYEEEERQRGNFPDRFSGHQFPNYSSELNVNALLLGDSALYLCASSPDDQETQYFGPGTRLLVL.

This clonotype was observed at least ten times. This chain connects TRBV11-2 to TRBJ2-5; 15 nucleotides align to TRBD2. The CDR3 is made up of 18 amino acids. V lost 4 bases and J lost 3; bases outside the gene matches: 9. Germline values: CDR1 SGHAT, CDR2 FQNNGV. CDR3 bases: TGTGCCAGCAGCTCAGGACTAGCGGGAGGGGGTTTTGAAGAGACCCAGTACTTC. Translated, it gives CASSSGLAGGGFEETQYF.

The sample holds many counts of this clonotype. The V and J genes are TRBV28 and TRBJ2-1; 11 bases are a match to TRBD2. The V segment lost 5 bases and the J segment 0 bases; nucleotides outside the gene matches: 9. The length of the CDR3 is 18 residues. Per the germline V gene, CDR1 is MDHEN and CDR2 is SYDVKM. The CDR3 DNA is TGTGCCAGCAGTACCGGACTAGCGGGTCGAAGCTCCTACAATGAGCAGTTCTTC. Translating it yields CASSTGLAGRSSYNEQFF.

This clonotype has a count of ten or more. The rearrangement joins TRBV12-3 or TRBV12-4 to TRBJ1-2, with D unresolved. V lost 3 bases to trimming and J lost 8 bases, with 10 bases between them. This CDR3 comprises 12 residues. CDR3 sequence reads: CASSFTAGGYTF. The DNA of the CDR3 is TGTGCCAGCAGTTTTACGGCGGGCGGCTACACCTTC.